This entry is about one T cell receptor beta chain. Its antigen is undetermined. Terminally differentiated effector memory CD45RA+ cells were left out of the naive CD8 fraction, which was CD45RO-negative and positively selected for CCR7. Donation came from healthy HIV-negative adults that had no recent acute infections or vaccinations. This CDR3 has 13 amino acids. The germline V gene has CDR1 SQVTM and CDR2 ANQGSEA. The V gene lost 6 bases and the J gene lost 2 bases, with 13 bases spanning the gap. Libraries were prepared by immunoSEQ multiplex PCR; TCRdb keeps only in-frame clonotypes and omits some of them. The repertoire holds about 700,000 clones, with approximately 90% as singletons. This sample was taken from a study of shared clonotypes between healthy human individuals. Study-wide points: Represented genetic and exposure-history diversity was restricted by having few donors. Among donors, the sharing of clonotypes was expected to be influenced by sequencing depth.

V usage is TRBV29-1 and J usage is TRBJ2-5; maybe TRBD2 (6 bases). The receptor was isolated from a young man in good health. Source material: naive CD8+ T cells sorted from blood. CDR3 nucleotide sequence: TGCAGCGTACGGGACTCTCGGCAAGAGACCCAGTACTTC. Its translation: CSVRDSRQETQYF.